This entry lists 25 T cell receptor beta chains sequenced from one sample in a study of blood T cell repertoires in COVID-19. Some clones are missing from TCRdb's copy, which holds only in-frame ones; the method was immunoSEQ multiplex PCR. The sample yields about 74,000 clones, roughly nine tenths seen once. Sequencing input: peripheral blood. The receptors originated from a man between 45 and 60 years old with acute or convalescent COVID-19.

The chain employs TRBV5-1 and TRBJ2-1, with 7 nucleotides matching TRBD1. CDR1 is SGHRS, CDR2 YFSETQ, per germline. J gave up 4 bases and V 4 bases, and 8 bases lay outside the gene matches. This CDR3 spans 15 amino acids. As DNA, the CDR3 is TGCGCCAGCAGCCAGCCACAGGGACAGTACAATGAGCAGTTCTTC. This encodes CASSQPQGQYNEQFF.

The CDR3 DNA reads TGTGCCAGCAGCTCTAGAGTAACGGGTGAAGCTTTCTTT. Amino acid sequence: CASSSRVTGEAFF. The V gene is TRBV11-1, the J gene TRBJ1-1; D ambiguous. CDR3 size: 13 residues. Trimming stripped 4 bases from V and 7 bases from J, with 13 bases between. Germline V gene data show CDR1 as SGHAT and CDR2 as FQDESV (reference sequence).

CDR3 loop: CASSQAPLADTQYF. CDR3 in DNA: TGTGCCAGCAGCCAAGCCCCACTAGCAGATACGCAGTATTTT. The V gene is TRBV4-2, the J gene TRBJ2-3, with D maybe TRBD2 (5 bases). The CDR3 runs to 14 residues. V gave up 1 base and J gave up 4 bases, with 9 bases separating them. Germline V gene data show CDR1 as LGHNA and CDR2 as YNFKEQ.

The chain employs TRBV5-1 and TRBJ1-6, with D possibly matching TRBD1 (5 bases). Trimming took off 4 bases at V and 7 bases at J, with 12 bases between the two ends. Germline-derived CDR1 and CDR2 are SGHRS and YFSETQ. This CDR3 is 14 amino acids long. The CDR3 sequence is CASSPVGLNSPLHF. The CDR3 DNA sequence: TGCGCCAGCAGCCCCGTGGGGCTAAATTCACCCCTCCACTTT.

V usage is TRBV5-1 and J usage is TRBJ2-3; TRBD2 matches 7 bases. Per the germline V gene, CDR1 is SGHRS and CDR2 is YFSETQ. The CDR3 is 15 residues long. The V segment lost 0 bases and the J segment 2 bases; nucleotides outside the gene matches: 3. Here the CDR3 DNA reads TGCGCCAGCAGCTTGGCCGGGGACTACACAGATACGCAGTATTTT. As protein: CASSLAGDYTDTQYF.

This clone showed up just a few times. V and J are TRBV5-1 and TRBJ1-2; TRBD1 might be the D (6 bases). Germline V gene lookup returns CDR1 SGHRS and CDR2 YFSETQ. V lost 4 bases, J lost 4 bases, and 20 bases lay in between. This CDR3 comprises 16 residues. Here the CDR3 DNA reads TGCGCCAGCAGCCCAACCTCAGGGGATGGGTCCTATGGCTACACCTTC. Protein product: CASSPTSGDGSYGYTF.

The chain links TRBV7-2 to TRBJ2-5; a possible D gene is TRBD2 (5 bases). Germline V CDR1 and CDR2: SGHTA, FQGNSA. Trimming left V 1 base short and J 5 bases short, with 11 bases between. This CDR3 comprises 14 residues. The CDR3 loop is CASSLVGPGETQYF. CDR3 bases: TGTGCCAGCAGCTTAGTAGGTCCGGGGGAGACCCAGTACTTC.

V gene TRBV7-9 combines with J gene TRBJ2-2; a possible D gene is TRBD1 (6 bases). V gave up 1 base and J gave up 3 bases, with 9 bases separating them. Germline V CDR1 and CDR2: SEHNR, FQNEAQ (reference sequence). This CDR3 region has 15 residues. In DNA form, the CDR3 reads TGTGCCAGCAGCTTAGTGGCAGGGGACACCGGGGAGCTGTTTTTT. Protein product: CASSLVAGDTGELFF.

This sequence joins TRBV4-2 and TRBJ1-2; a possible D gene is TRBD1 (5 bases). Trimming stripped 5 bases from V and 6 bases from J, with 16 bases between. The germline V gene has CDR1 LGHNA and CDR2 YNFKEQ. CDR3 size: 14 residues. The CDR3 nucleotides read TGTGCCAGCAGCTCAACGGGGGGACGCGATGGCTACACCTTC. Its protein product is CASSSTGGRDGYTF.

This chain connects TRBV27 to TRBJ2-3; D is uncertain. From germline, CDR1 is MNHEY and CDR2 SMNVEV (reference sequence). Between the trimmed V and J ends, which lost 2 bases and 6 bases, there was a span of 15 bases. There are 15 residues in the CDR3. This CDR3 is CASSLSWSALDTQYF. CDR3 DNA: TGTGCCAGCAGTTTAAGCTGGTCCGCCCTTGATACGCAGTATTTT.

CDR3 in amino acids: CASSLQTSGNEQFF. The CDR3, as DNA: TGTGCCAGCAGCTTACAGACTAGTGGCAATGAGCAGTTCTTC. The chain recombines TRBV7-3 with TRBJ2-1, with a possible D match to TRBD2 (6 bases). There are 14 residues in the CDR3. The V end lost 2 bases, the J end lost 6 bases, and 11 bases lay between the germline ends. Germline V gene sequence: CDR1 SGHTA, CDR2 FQGTGA.

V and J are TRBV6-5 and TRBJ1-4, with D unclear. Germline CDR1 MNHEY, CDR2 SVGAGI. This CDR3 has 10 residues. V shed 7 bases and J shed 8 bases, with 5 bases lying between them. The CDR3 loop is CASIGEKLFF. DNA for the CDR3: TGTGCCAGCATCGGGGAAAAACTGTTTTTT.

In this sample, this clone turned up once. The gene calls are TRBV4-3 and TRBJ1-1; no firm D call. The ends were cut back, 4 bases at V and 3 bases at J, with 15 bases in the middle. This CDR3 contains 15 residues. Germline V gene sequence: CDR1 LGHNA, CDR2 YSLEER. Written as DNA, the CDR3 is TGCGCCAGCAGCCCCCGGGTAGCGGGGTACACTGAAGCTTTCTTT. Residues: CASSPRVAGYTEAFF.

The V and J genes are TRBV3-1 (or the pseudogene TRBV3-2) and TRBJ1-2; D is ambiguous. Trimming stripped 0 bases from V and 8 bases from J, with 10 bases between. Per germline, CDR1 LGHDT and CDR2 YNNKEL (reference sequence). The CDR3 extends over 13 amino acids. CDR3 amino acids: CASSQDSGRGYTF. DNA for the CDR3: TGTGCCAGCAGCCAAGATTCCGGTCGCGGCTACACCTTC.

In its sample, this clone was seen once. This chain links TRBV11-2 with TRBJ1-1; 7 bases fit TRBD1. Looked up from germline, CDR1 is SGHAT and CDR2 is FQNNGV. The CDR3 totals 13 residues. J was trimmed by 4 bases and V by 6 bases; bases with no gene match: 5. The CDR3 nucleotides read TGTGCCAGCAGTAACAGGGGTGGCACTGAAGCTTTCTTT. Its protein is CASSNRGGTEAFF.

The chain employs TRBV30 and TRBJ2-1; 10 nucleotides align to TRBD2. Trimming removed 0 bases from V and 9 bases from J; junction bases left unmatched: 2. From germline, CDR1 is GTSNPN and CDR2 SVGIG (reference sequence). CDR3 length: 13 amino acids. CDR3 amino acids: CAWSVAGGPEQFF. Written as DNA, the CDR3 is TGTGCCTGGAGTGTAGCGGGAGGGCCTGAGCAGTTCTTC. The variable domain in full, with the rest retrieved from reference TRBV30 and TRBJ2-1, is SQTIHQWPATLVQPVGSPLSLECTVEGTSNPNLYWYRQAAGRGLQLLFYSVGIGQISSEVPQNLSASRPQDRQFILSSKKLLLSDSGFYLCAWSVAGGPEQFFGPGTRLTVL.

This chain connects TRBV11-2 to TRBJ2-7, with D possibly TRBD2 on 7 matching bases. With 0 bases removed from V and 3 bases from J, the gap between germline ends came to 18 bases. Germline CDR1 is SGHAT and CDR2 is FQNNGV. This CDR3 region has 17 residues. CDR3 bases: TGTGCCAGCAGCTTAGATCCCGTCGCGGGGGCTTTCTACGAGCAGTACGTC. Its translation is CASSLDPVAGAFYEQYV.

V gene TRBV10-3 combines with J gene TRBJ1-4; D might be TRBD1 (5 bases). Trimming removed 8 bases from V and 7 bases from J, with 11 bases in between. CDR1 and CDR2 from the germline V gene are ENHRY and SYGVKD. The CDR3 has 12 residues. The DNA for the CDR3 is TGTGCCATCGGGGCGGATCGTGAAAAACTGTTTTTT. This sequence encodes CAIGADREKLFF.

The CDR3 sequence is CATSRAKSRSGSEQYF. CDR3 DNA: TGTGCCACCAGCAGAGCTAAGAGCCGGAGTGGGTCCGAGCAGTACTTC. The V and J genes are TRBV15 and TRBJ2-7; no firm D call. The germline V and J ends were trimmed by 1 base and 6 bases, with 19 bases remaining between them. CDR3 length: 16 amino acids. Germline V lookup: CDR1 LNHNV, CDR2 YYDKDF (reference sequence).

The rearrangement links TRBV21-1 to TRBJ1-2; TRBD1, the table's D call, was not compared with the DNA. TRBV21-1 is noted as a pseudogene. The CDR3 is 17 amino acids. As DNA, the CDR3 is TGTGCCAGCAGCAAAGCTTGCGACATCAGGCGCACCTATGGCTACACCTTC. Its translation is CASSKACDIRRTYGYTF.

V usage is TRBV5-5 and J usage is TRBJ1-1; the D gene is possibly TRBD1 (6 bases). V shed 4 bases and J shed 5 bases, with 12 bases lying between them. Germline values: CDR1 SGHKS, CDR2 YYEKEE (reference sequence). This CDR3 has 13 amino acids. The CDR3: CASSPPGVTEAFF. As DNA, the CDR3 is TGTGCCAGCAGCCCTCCAGGGGTAACTGAAGCTTTCTTT.

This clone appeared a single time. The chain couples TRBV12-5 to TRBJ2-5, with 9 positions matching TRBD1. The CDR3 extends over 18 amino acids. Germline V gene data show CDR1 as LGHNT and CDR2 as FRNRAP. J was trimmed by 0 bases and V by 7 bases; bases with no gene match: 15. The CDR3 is CASAPSATGTGNQETQYF. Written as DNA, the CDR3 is TGTGCTAGTGCCCCCTCAGCAACGGGGACAGGGAACCAAGAGACCCAGTACTTC.

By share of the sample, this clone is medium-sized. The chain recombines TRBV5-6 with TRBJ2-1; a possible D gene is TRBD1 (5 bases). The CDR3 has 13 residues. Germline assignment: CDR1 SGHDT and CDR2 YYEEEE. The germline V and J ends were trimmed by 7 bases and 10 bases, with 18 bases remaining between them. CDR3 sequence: CASYHVGAEEQFF. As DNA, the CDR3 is TGTGCCAGCTACCATGTTGGGGCCGAGGAGCAGTTCTTC.

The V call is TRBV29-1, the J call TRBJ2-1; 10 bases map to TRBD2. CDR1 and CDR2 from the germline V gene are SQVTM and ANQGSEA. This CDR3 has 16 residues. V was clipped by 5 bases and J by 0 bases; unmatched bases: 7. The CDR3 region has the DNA TGCAGCGTTCCAGCGGGGGGGGGAAGCTCCTACAATGAGCAGTTCTTC. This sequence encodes CSVPAGGGSSYNEQFF.

The CDR3 nucleotides are TGTGCCAGCTCACCCGTCAGGGATGGCAATGAGCAGTTCTTC. Protein product: CASSPVRDGNEQFF. V usage is TRBV18 and J usage is TRBJ2-1; perhaps TRBD1 as D (5 bases). CDR1 and CDR2 (germline): KGHSH, LQKENI. Trimming pared 3 bases from V and 6 bases from J, leaving 12 bases between. CDR3 length: 14 residues.